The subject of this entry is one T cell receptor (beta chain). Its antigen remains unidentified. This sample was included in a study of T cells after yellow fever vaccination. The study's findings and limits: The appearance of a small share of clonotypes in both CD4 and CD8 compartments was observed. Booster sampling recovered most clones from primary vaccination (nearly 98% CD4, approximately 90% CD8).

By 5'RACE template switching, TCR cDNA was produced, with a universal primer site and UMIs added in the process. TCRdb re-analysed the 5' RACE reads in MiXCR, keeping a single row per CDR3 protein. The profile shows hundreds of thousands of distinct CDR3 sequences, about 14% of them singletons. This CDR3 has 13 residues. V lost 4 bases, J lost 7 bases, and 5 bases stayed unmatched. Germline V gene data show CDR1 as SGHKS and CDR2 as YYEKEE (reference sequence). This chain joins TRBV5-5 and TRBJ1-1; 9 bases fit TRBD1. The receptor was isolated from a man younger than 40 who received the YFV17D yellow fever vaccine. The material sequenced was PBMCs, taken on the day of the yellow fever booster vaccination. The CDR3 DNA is TGTGCCAGCAGCGGGACAGGGAGGAATGAAGCTTTCTTT. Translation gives CASSGTGRNEAFF.